This is a list of T cell receptor beta chains from one sample in a study of T-cell reconstitution after alpha-beta-depleted transplantation in children. TCRdb analysed the PCR reads with MiXCR anew, one entry per CDR3 protein. The sample lists about 400,000 distinct CDR3 sequences, 10% to 15% occurring once. The sequenced sample was PBMCs, obtained from the stem cell graft. These receptors were taken from a human donor who donated a stem cell graft to a child with Fanconi anemia. Each CDR3 is given with its conserved first and last residue. The D gene is left open where the match is weak. Clone size is stated in some rows and not others, as once, few, many or a class when expanded.

abundance	d_gene	v_gene	j_gene	CDR3aa	CDR3nt
few	TRBD1	TRBV15	TRBJ1-5	CATSRGQGDYQPQHF	TGTGCCACCAGCAGAGGACAGGGGGATTATCAGCCCCAGCATTTT
-	TRBD1	TRBV4-3	TRBJ1-2	CASSQEYEGQSAGGYTF	TGCGCCAGCAGCCAAGAGTACGAGGGACAGTCTGCCGGAGGCTACACCTTC
-	TRBD1	TRBV7-2	TRBJ2-3	CASSFGTADTQYF	TGTGCCAGCAGCTTCGGGACAGCAGATACGCAGTATTTT
-	TRBD1	TRBV11-2	TRBJ2-5	CASSSRTGSQETQYF	TGTGCCAGCAGCTCGAGGACAGGATCACAAGAGACCCAGTACTTC
few	-	TRBV12-3/TRBV12-4	TRBJ1-1	CASSTLAGAEEAFF	TGTGCCAGCAGTACGTTGGCAGGGGCCGAGGAAGCTTTCTTT
many	-	TRBV5-5	TRBJ1-2	CASSSQGIGGYTF	TGTGCCAGCAGCAGTCAGGGGATCGGTGGCTACACCTTC
-	-	TRBV3-1	TRBJ1-1	CASSQRGFAEAFF	TGTGCCAGCAGCCAAAGGGGATTCGCTGAAGCTTTCTTT
few	-	TRBV6-2/TRBV6-3	TRBJ2-1	CASSYPSLYNEQFF	TGTGCCAGCAGTTACCCCTCACTTTACAATGAGCAGTTCTTC
many	-	TRBV12-3/TRBV12-4	TRBJ1-1	CASSGGVVTEAFF	TGTGCCAGCAGCGGAGGGGTTGTCACTGAAGCTTTCTTT
-	-	TRBV6-5	TRBJ1-3	CASSYSDAGAGNTIYF	TGTGCCAGCAGTTACTCAGACGCGGGGGCTGGAAACACCATATATTTT
few	-	TRBV7-6	TRBJ2-6	CASSLGSWGSGANVLTF	TGTGCCAGCAGCTTAGGTTCGTGGGGCTCTGGGGCCAACGTCCTGACTTTC
-	-	TRBV2	TRBJ2-1	CASRTPGTNNEQFF	TGTGCCAGCAGGACTCCCGGGACAAACAATGAGCAGTTCTTC
many	TRBD1	TRBV29-1	TRBJ2-7	CSVGSKDRALYEQYF	TGCAGCGTTGGGTCCAAGGACAGGGCTCTCTACGAGCAGTACTTC
-	TRBD1	TRBV3-1	TRBJ1-2	CASSHTGGGGYTF	TGTGCCAGCAGCCACACAGGGGGTGGTGGCTACACCTTC
-	-	TRBV5-1	TRBJ1-3	CASSSSLDGSGNTIYF	TGCGCCAGCAGCTCGTCCTTGGATGGGTCTGGAAACACCATATATTTT
-	-	TRBV5-1	TRBJ2-2	CASSSNPGLTTGELFF	TGCGCCAGCAGCTCAAACCCGGGACTCACCACCGGGGAGCTGTTTTTT
-	-	TRBV18	TRBJ2-1	CASSPMGAPPGNEQFF	TGTGCCAGCTCACCAATGGGGGCCCCCCCGGGTAATGAGCAGTTCTTC
many	-	TRBV7-8	TRBJ2-5	CASSYGVFQETQYF	TGTGCCAGCAGCTATGGGGTCTTCCAAGAGACCCAGTACTTC
few	-	TRBV7-6	TRBJ2-5	CASSSTLPQETQYF	TGTGCCAGCAGCTCTACGCTACCTCAAGAGACCCAGTACTTC
-	-	TRBV5-1	TRBJ1-2	CASSLAIGGTANYGYTF	TGCGCCAGCAGCTTGGCGATTGGGGGGACGGCTAACTATGGCTACACCTTC
many	-	TRBV5-1	TRBJ1-1	CASSLEVGNTEAFF	TGCGCCAGCAGCCTTGAAGTGGGGAACACTGAAGCTTTCTTT
many	TRBD2	TRBV12-3/TRBV12-4	TRBJ2-3	CASSGLGEREPFTDTQYF	TGTGCCAGCAGTGGACTGGGCGAGCGGGAGCCTTTCACAGATACGCAGTATTTT
few	-	TRBV12-3/TRBV12-4	TRBJ2-3	CASSAGDGNTQYF	TGTGCCAGCAGTGCCGGGGACGGAAATACGCAGTATTTT
-	-	TRBV7-9	TRBJ1-1	CASSLGMIGDTEAFF	TGTGCCAGCAGCTTAGGGATGATAGGGGACACTGAAGCTTTCTTT
many	TRBD1	TRBV29-1	TRBJ2-2	CSGGTGVTGELFF	TGCAGCGGTGGGACAGGGGTTACCGGGGAGCTGTTTTTT
many	-	TRBV3-1	TRBJ1-3	CASSQDDIAGNTIYF	TGTGCCAGCAGCCAAGATGACATTGCTGGAAACACCATATATTTT
-	TRBD1	TRBV5-1	TRBJ1-3	CASSRRGQGSGNTIYF	TGCGCCAGCAGCCGGAGGGGACAGGGATCTGGAAACACCATATATTTT
-	-	TRBV5-1	TRBJ2-1	CASSLSGTRNEQFF	TGCGCCAGCAGCTTGTCCGGGACACGGAATGAGCAGTTCTTC
few	TRBD2	TRBV20-1	TRBJ2-1	CSAIAGGWNEQFF	TGCAGTGCTATTGCGGGGGGGTGGAATGAGCAGTTCTTC
-	-	TRBV4-2	TRBJ2-1	CASSQGLVGDNEQFF	TGTGCCAGCAGCCAAGGACTAGTAGGAGACAATGAGCAGTTCTTC
few	-	TRBV27	TRBJ2-5	CASSWGGARGETQYF	TGTGCCAGCTCCTGGGGGGGGGCGAGGGGGGAGACCCAGTACTTC
few	-	TRBV3-1	TRBJ2-1	CASSHLNLGVGNEQFF	TGTGCCAGCAGCCACCTCAACCTTGGGGTGGGGAATGAGCAGTTCTTC
-	-	TRBV29-1	TRBJ1-1	CSVERGAGLNTEAFF	TGCAGCGTTGAACGGGGGGCAGGGTTAAACACTGAAGCTTTCTTT
few	TRBD1	TRBV3-1	TRBJ1-1	CASSKLRGSTEAFF	TGTGCCAGCAGCAAACTCAGGGGGAGCACTGAAGCTTTCTTT
-	TRBD2	TRBV5-1	TRBJ2-1	CASSFGTSGGRGNEQFF	TGCGCCAGCAGCTTCGGGACTAGCGGGGGGCGGGGCAATGAGCAGTTCTTC
-	-	TRBV5-5	TRBJ2-3	CASSLYQGMADTQYF	TGTGCCAGCAGCTTGTACCAGGGTATGGCAGATACGCAGTATTTT
few	-	TRBV2	TRBJ2-5	CASSPWTVKETQYF	TGTGCCAGCAGTCCGTGGACGGTCAAAGAGACCCAGTACTTC
few	-	TRBV12-3/TRBV12-4	TRBJ1-5	CASSSQGRNQPQHF	TGTGCCAGCAGTTCCCAGGGGAGGAATCAGCCCCAGCATTTT
many	-	TRBV6-2/TRBV6-3	TRBJ2-1	CASSYGGNEQFF	TGTGCCAGCAGCTATGGGGGGAATGAGCAGTTCTTC
few	TRBD2	TRBV18	TRBJ2-5	CASSPPALAGVLQETQYF	TGTGCCAGCTCACCACCGGCCCTAGCGGGGGTCTTACAAGAGACCCAGTACTTC
-	-	TRBV30	TRBJ1-1	CAWSSTEEAEAFF	TGTGCCTGGAGTTCGACGGAGGAGGCTGAAGCTTTCTTT
many	-	TRBV12-3/TRBV12-4	TRBJ1-1	CASSLSNTEAFF	TGTGCCAGCAGTTTATCCAATACCGAAGCTTTCTTT
-	-	TRBV20-1	TRBJ1-2	CSASGTSRGNYGYTF	TGCAGTGCTAGTGGCACGTCTAGAGGAAACTATGGCTACACCTTC
many	-	TRBV4-2	TRBJ2-5	CASSQGGSKETQYF	TGTGCCAGCAGCCAAGGGGGCAGCAAAGAGACCCAGTACTTC
many	-	TRBV28	TRBJ1-1	CASLPGWNTEAFF	TGTGCCAGCCTCCCTGGGTGGAACACTGAAGCTTTCTTT
many	-	TRBV29-1	TRBJ1-3	CSVYLSSGNTIYF	TGCAGCGTTTACTTGAGCTCTGGAAACACCATATATTTT
few	TRBD2	TRBV4-2	TRBJ2-5	CASSQVVNRGGSQETQYF	TGTGCCAGCAGCCAAGTGGTGAATCGCGGGGGATCACAAGAGACCCAGTACTTC
many	-	TRBV7-2	TRBJ2-1	CASSLDGASYNEQFF	TGTGCCAGCAGCTTAGACGGGGCTAGCTACAATGAGCAGTTCTTC
many	-	TRBV7-9	TRBJ2-6	CASSLSQPGANVLTF	TGTGCCAGCAGCTTATCTCAACCTGGGGCCAACGTCCTGACTTTC
few	-	TRBV12-3/TRBV12-4	TRBJ1-6	CASSLATGGHSPLHF	TGTGCCAGCAGTTTGGCCACAGGCGGGCATTCACCCCTCCACTTT
few	-	TRBV29-1	TRBJ1-1	CSVEMVNSGTEAFF	TGCAGCGTTGAAATGGTGAACTCGGGAACTGAAGCTTTCTTT
-	-	TRBV24-1	TRBJ2-3	CATSVSDSTDTQYF	TGTGCCACCAGTGTTTCGGACAGCACAGATACGCAGTATTTT
-	-	TRBV29-1	TRBJ2-3	CSVNTGTDTQYF	TGCAGCGTGAATACAGGCACAGATACGCAGTATTTT
many	TRBD2	TRBV10-3	TRBJ2-2	CAISAGTINTGELFF	TGTGCCATCAGTGCAGGGACTATAAACACCGGGGAGCTGTTTTTT
-	-	TRBV6-5	TRBJ1-5	CASSYGRGINQPQHF	TGTGCCAGCAGTTACGGCCGGGGCATCAATCAGCCCCAGCATTTT
many	-	TRBV5-1	TRBJ2-2	CASSSRTNTGELFF	TGCGCCAGCAGCTCCAGGACGAACACCGGGGAGCTGTTTTTT
-	TRBD2	TRBV3-1	TRBJ2-3	CASSPEPKRGIIIPTDTQYF	TGTGCCAGCAGCCCCGAACCGAAGCGGGGGATAATAATCCCCACAGATACGCAGTATTTT
few	-	TRBV4-3	TRBJ1-4	CASSRLLADNEKLFF	TGCGCCAGCAGCCGCCTTCTGGCGGATAATGAAAAACTGTTTTTT
-	-	TRBV5-6	TRBJ1-5	CASSAYQASNQPQHF	TGTGCCAGCAGCGCCTACCAGGCTAGCAATCAGCCCCAGCATTTT